This T cell receptor beta chain was sequenced for a study of OX40 agonist ivuxolimab in advanced cancers. Broader study findings: Both CD4+ and CD8+ T cell populations in blood had undergone clonal expansion by week 6 at 0.1 to 3.0 mg/kg. On average, CD8+ T cells had more expanded clones than CD4+.

This table comes from immunoSEQ multiplex PCR, and its TCRdb copy is limited to in-frame clones, with some not included. The sample lists approximately 70,000 clones, 80% to 90% occurring once. Notes on this clone: Antigen unknown.

Researchers took blood at baseline, on cycle 4 day 1, and on cycle 7 day 1. The specimen comprised CD4+ or CD8+ T cells sorted from blood, sampled in a trial of the OX40 agonist ivuxolimab. This sequence originates from an adult with an advanced solid tumor such as melanoma, head and neck, liver or kidney cancer.

The CDR3 nucleotides are TGTGCCAGCATTAAAGACACTGGGAATCAGCCCCAGCATTTT. This codes for CASIKDTGNQPQHF. The V gene is TRBV2, the J gene TRBJ1-5, with D uncertain. Per germline, CDR1 SNHLY and CDR2 FYNNEI. V gave up 7 bases and J gave up 4 bases, with 14 bases separating them. The CDR3 is 14 residues long.